This TCR beta chain was documented in a study of blood T cell repertoires in COVID-19. At the level of the study: There were acute and convalescent COVID-19 samples, and they came from the United States, Italy and Spain.

Per the original data handling: Amplification of reference gene primers provided the estimated nucleated cell counts. Libraries were prepared by immunoSEQ multiplex PCR; TCRdb keeps only in-frame clonotypes and omits some of them. V and J calls and clone size are given by that table; D and trimming were obtained from the DNA. The table lists 50,000 or so clones, 80% to 90% of them singletons. Sample: peripheral blood. The sequence came from a middle-aged man with acute or convalescent COVID-19.

The CDR3 nucleotides are TGTGCCAGCTCACCAGGGGCCGTCCACGGGGAGCTGTTTTTT. Residues: CASSPGAVHGELFF. J is TRBJ2-2 and V is TRBV18; weak D call: TRBD1 (5 bases). Germline CDR1 KGHSH, CDR2 LQKENI. CDR3 size: 14 residues. V lost 2 bases and J 7 bases, leaving 11 bases between the germline ends.